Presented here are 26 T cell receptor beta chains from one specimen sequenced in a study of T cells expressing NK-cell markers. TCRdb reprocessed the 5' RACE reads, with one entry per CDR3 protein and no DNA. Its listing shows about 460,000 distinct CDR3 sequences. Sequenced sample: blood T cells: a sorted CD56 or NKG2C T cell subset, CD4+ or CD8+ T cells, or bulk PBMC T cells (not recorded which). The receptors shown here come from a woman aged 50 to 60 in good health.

The CDR3 loop is CSARVATSGTDTQYF. The chain combines TRBV20-1 with TRBJ2-3; TCRdb's D call, TRBD2, is unchecked because there is no DNA. This CDR3 contains 15 residues. The V gene's germline CDR1 is DFQATT and CDR2 SNEGSKA (reference sequence).

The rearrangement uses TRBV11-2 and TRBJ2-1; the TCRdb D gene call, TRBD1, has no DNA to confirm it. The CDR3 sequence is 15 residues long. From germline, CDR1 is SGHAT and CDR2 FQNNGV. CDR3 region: CASSTWGGRYNEQFF.

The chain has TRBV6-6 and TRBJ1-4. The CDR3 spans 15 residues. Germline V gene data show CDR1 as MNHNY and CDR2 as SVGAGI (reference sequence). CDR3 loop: CASSYLGSSSEKLFF.

CDR3 protein: CSVRRTSSYEQYF. This chain uses TRBV29-1 with TRBJ2-7; TCRdb outputs TRBD2, but without DNA this stays unchecked. Germline assignment: CDR1 SQVTM and CDR2 ANQGSEA. This CDR3 is built from 13 residues.

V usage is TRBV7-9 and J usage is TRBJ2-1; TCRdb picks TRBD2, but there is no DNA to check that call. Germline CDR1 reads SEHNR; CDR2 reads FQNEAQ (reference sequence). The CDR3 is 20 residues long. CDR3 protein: CASSRPKQGLKREAYNEQFF. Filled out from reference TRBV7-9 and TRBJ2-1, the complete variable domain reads DTGVSQNPRHKITKRGQNVTFRCDPISEHNRLYWYRQTLGQGPEFLTYFQNEAQLEKSRLLSDRFSAERPKGSFSTLEIQRTEQGDSAMYLCASSRPKQGLKREAYNEQFFGPGTRLTVL.

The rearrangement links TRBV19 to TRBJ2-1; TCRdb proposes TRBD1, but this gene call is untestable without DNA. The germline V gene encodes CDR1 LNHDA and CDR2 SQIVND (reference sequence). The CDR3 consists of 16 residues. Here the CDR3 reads CASSKGDRVLGNEQFF.

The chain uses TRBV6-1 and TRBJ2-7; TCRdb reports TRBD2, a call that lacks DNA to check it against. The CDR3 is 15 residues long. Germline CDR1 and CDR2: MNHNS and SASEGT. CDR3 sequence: CASRDNLAATYEQYF.

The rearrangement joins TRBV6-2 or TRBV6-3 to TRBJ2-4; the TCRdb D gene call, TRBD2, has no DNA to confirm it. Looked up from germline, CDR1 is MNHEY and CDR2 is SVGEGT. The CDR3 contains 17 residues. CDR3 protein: CASRPAWAGGYKNIQYF.

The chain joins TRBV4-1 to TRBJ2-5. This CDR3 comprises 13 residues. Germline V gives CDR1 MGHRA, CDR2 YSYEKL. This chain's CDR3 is CASSQMVRETQYF.

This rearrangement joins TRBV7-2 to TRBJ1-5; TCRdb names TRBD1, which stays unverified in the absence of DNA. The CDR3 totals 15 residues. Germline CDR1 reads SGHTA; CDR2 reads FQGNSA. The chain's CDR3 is CASSLGQSSNQPQHF.

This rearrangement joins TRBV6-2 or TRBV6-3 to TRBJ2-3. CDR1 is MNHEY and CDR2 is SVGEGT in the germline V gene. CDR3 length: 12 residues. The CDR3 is CASRYRADTQYF.

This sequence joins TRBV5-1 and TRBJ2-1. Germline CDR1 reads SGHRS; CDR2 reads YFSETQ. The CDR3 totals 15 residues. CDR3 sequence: CASSLEVGSYNEQFF.

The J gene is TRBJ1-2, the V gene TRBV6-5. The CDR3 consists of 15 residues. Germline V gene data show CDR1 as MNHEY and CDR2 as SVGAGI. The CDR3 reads CASSYSFRRNYGYTF.

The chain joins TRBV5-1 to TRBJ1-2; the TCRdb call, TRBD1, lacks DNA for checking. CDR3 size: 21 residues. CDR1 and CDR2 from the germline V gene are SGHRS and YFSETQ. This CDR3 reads CASSFDPTGRGQGAFNYGYTF.

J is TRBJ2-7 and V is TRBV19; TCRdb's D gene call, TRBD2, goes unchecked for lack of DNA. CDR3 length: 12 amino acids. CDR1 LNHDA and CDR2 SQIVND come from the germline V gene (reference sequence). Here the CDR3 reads CATTSRTYEQYF.

CDR3 in amino acids: CASSYPPGQSEAFF. The rearrangement uses TRBV6-2 or TRBV6-3 and TRBJ1-1; TCRdb calls TRBD1, which cannot be checked without DNA. CDR1 MNHEY and CDR2 SVGEGT come from the germline V gene. This CDR3 is built from 14 residues.

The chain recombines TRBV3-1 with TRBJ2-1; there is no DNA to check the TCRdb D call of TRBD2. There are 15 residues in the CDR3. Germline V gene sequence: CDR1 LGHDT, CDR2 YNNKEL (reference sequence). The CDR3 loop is CASSQAGATYYEQFF.

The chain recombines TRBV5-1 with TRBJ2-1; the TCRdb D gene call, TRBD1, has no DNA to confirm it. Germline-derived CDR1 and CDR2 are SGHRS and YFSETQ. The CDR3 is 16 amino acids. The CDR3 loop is CASSLAGGTSYNEQFF.

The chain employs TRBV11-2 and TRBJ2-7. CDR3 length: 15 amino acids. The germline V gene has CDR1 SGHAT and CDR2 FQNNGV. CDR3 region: CASSFGDRPLYEQYF. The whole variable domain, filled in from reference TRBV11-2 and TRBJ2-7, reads EAGVAQSPRYKIIEKRQSVAFWCNPISGHATLYWYQQILGQGPKLLIQFQNNGVVDDSQLPKDRFSAERLKGVDSTLKIQPAKLEDSAVYLCASSFGDRPLYEQYFGPGTRLTVT.

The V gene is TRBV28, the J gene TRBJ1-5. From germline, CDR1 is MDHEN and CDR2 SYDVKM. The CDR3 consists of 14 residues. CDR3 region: CASSLKWISWPQHF.

The CDR3 loop is CASGKTRRAKNIQYF. The chain is built from TRBV12-3 or TRBV12-4 and TRBJ2-4. The CDR3 extends over 15 amino acids.

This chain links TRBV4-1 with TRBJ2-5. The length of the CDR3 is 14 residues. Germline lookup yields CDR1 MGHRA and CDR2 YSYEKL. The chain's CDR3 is CASSQVSSGETQYF.

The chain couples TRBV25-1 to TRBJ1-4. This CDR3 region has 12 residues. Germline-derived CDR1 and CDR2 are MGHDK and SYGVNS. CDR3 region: CASSEYIGKLFF.

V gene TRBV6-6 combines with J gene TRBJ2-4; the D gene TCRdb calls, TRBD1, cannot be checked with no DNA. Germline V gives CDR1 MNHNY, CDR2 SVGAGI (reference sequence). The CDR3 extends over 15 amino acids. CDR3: CASSYSRTGVNIQYF.

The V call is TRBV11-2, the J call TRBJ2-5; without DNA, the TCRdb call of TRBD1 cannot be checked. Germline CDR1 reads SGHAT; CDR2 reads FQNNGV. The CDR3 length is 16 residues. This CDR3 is CASSSAKIREKETQYF.

The CDR3 sequence: CASSLRGVETQYF. The J gene is TRBJ2-5, the V gene TRBV28; TCRdb returns TRBD1, unconfirmable since there is no DNA. Germline values: CDR1 MDHEN, CDR2 SYDVKM. The CDR3 totals 13 residues.